The 21 T cell receptor beta chains below were found in one sample sequenced in a study of blood T cell repertoires in COVID-19. Assay: immunoSEQ multiplex PCR; the TCRdb copy retains only in-frame clones and omits some. The repertoire has roughly 69,000 clones, approximately 85% of them found once; the top ten carry approximately 5.1%. The specimen was peripheral blood. The receptors were gathered from a human donor in a cohort sampled during active COVID-19.

The chain combines TRBV2 with TRBJ2-2; 10 bases map to TRBD1. CDR3 size: 16 residues. V was pared by 4 bases and J by 4 bases, with 6 bases of the junction left unmatched. Germline CDR1 is SNHLY and CDR2 is FYNNEI. The CDR3 sequence: CASSGDRGRITGELFF. CDR3 nucleotides: TGTGCCAGCAGTGGCGACAGGGGGCGAATCACCGGGGAGCTGTTTTTT.

The chain has TRBV27 and TRBJ1-3; a weak D match, TRBD1 (5 bases). CDR1 MNHEY and CDR2 SMNVEV come from the germline V gene (reference sequence). The length of the CDR3 is 14 residues. V lost 5 bases to trimming and J lost 0 bases, with 8 bases between them. The CDR3: CASSRGGSGNTIYF. The DNA for the CDR3 is TGTGCCAGCAGTCGGGGGGGCTCTGGAAACACCATATATTTT.

The chain links TRBV5-1 to TRBJ1-5, with a weak D call TRBD1 (5 bases). V was cut by 4 bases and J by 9 bases, with 20 bases left in between. This CDR3 is built from 15 residues. Looked up from germline, CDR1 is SGHRS and CDR2 is YFSETQ. The CDR3 DNA is TGCGCCAGCAGCCCGAGCCCTGACAGTTCTCGGCCCCAGCATTTT. As protein: CASSPSPDSSRPQHF.

The chain combines TRBV5-4 with TRBJ2-7, with 8 bases lining up with TRBD1. From germline, CDR1 is SGHNT and CDR2 YYREEE (reference sequence). The CDR3 loop spans 14 amino acids. Trimming removed 3 bases from V and 2 bases from J; junction bases left unmatched: 4. DNA of the CDR3: TGTGCCAGCAGCTCCCGACAGGGGACCTACGAGCAGTACTTC. Translation: CASSSRQGTYEQYF. Complete variable domain (other parts from reference TRBV5-4 and TRBJ2-7): ETGVTQSPTHLIKTRGQQVTLRCSSQSGHNTVSWYQQALGQGPQFIFQYYREEENGRGNFPPRFSGLQFPNYSSELNVNALELDDSALYLCASSSRQGTYEQYFGPGTRLTVT.

The J gene is TRBJ2-2, the V gene TRBV12-3 or TRBV12-4; tentatively, D is TRBD1 (5 bases). V shed 6 bases and J shed 7 bases, with 12 bases lying between them. The CDR3 runs 13 residues. The CDR3 region has the DNA TGTGCCAGCAGAGGGGTTCCAAGCGGGGAGCTGTTTTTT. Translation gives CASRGVPSGELFF.

V is TRBV10-1 and J is TRBJ2-1; 8 bases align to TRBD1. This CDR3 comprises 13 residues. In germline, CDR1 is WNHNN, CDR2 SYGVQD (reference sequence). The V segment lost 3 bases and the J segment 10 bases; nucleotides outside the gene matches: 5. Here the CDR3 DNA reads TGCGCCAGCAGTGATCTCAGGGGGCAGGAGCAGTTCTTC. Amino acids: CASSDLRGQEQFF.

In nucleotides, the CDR3 is TGTGCCAGCAGCTTGGGCGGCGGGGGGCGCCAAGAGACCCAGTACTTC. It codes for CASSLGGGGRQETQYF. The rearrangement uses TRBV5-5 and TRBJ2-5; 8 nucleotides agree with TRBD2. V shed 0 bases and J 1 base; nucleotides not matched to a gene: 5. Per the germline V gene, CDR1 is SGHKS and CDR2 is YYEKEE (reference sequence). The CDR3 sequence is 16 residues long.

This chain uses TRBV11-2 with TRBJ2-5, with 12 bases that match TRBD2. This CDR3 is 18 amino acids long. CDR1 is SGHAT, CDR2 FQNNGV, per germline. V shed 0 bases, J shed 6 bases, and the junction held 11 bases outside the gene matches. The CDR3 nucleotides are TGTGCCAGCAGCTTAGAGTCCCCAAGGACTAGCGGGGTGCAGACCCAGTACTTC. This translates into CASSLESPRTSGVQTQYF.

The chain combines TRBV5-5 with TRBJ2-2; TRBD1 aligns across 8 bases. Per the germline V gene, CDR1 is SGHKS and CDR2 is YYEKEE (reference sequence). The CDR3 spans 15 residues. The trim removed 0 bases at V and 4 bases at J, leaving 2 bases unmatched. The CDR3 DNA reads as TGTGCCAGCAGCTTGGTTACAGGGGGCACCGGGGAGCTGTTTTTT. Translation: CASSLVTGGTGELFF.

The genes are TRBV27 and TRBJ2-1; 9 bases match TRBD2. Unmatched junction bases numbered 11, after V lost 5 bases and J lost 15 bases. Per the germline V gene, CDR1 is MNHEY and CDR2 is SMNVEV (reference sequence). The CDR3 length is 13 residues. In DNA form, the CDR3 reads TGTGCCAGCAGTCTGTCTAGCGGGACCGCCCGGTTCTTC. Encoded protein: CASSLSSGTARFF.

This chain links TRBV9 with TRBJ2-1, with 7 bases that match TRBD2. J gave up 7 bases and V 5 bases, and 15 bases lay outside the gene matches. The length of the CDR3 is 16 residues. CDR1 is SGDLS, CDR2 YYNGEE, per germline. This CDR3 reads CASSYGGGGIGNEQFF. The DNA of the CDR3 is TGTGCCAGCAGTTACGGCGGGGGAGGGATAGGGAATGAGCAGTTCTTC. Drawing the rest from reference TRBV9 and TRBJ2-1, the complete variable domain is DSGVTQTPKHLITATGQRVTLRCSPRSGDLSVYWYQQSLDQGLQFLIQYYNGEERAKGNILERFSAQQFPDLHSELNLSSLELGDSALYFCASSYGGGGIGNEQFFGPGTRLTVL.

V is TRBV6-5 and J is TRBJ2-2; TRBD1 might be the D (5 bases). The CDR3 length is 14 residues. Germline V gives CDR1 MNHEY, CDR2 SVGAGI. V was shortened by 5 bases and J by 7 bases, with 14 bases between the two germline ends. The CDR3 loop is CASSLDTVRGELFF. CDR3 DNA sequence: TGTGCCAGCAGTCTGGACACTGTCCGCGGGGAGCTGTTTTTT.

The chain combines TRBV10-3 with TRBJ1-1, with 7 bases aligning to TRBD1. The V segment lost 0 bases and the J segment 4 bases; nucleotides outside the gene matches: 2. Germline CDR1 ENHRY, CDR2 SYGVKD. CDR3 length equals 14 residues. CDR3 protein: CAISESPGGTEAFF. The DNA of the CDR3 is TGTGCCATCAGTGAGTCGCCAGGGGGCACTGAAGCTTTCTTT.

The V call is TRBV2, the J call TRBJ2-7, with 8 bases fitting TRBD1. The trim removed 3 bases at V and 4 bases at J, leaving 5 bases unmatched. The V gene's germline CDR1 is SNHLY and CDR2 FYNNEI. This CDR3 contains 14 residues. CDR3 sequence: CASSEPGGGYEQYF. The CDR3 DNA is TGTGCCAGCAGTGAGCCAGGGGGCGGGTACGAGCAGTACTTC.

The rearrangement joins TRBV7-9 to TRBJ2-7; 9 bases are shared with TRBD2. J gave up 7 bases and V 7 bases, and 14 bases lay outside the gene matches. Germline values: CDR1 SEHNR, CDR2 FQNEAQ (reference sequence). The CDR3 contains 15 residues. The CDR3 sequence is CASNYGLAGPEEQYF. The CDR3 bases are TGTGCCAGCAACTACGGGCTAGCGGGGCCCGAGGAGCAGTACTTC. The whole variable domain, remainder taken from reference TRBV7-9 and TRBJ2-7, is DTGVSQNPRHKITKRGQNVTFRCDPISEHNRLYWYRQTLGQGPEFLTYFQNEAQLEKSRLLSDRFSAERPKGSFSTLEIQRTEQGDSAMYLCASNYGLAGPEEQYFGPGTRLTVT.

The CDR3 loop is CASSQSGQDRYTF. The CDR3 region has the DNA TGTGCCAGCAGCCAATCTGGACAGGATCGCTACACCTTC. The chain joins TRBV3-1 (or the pseudogene TRBV3-2) to TRBJ1-2; 7 bases line up with TRBD1. Germline CDR1 LGHDT, CDR2 YNNKEL (reference sequence). Trimming cost V 2 bases and J 9 bases; bases outside gene matches: 6. The length of the CDR3 is 13 residues.

The chain is built from TRBV24-1 and TRBJ2-3; 12 bases match TRBD2. Germline V gene data show CDR1 as KGHDR and CDR2 as SFDVKD. Losses at the gene ends were 10 bases for V and 4 bases for J; bases not matched to a gene: 5. The CDR3 has 14 amino acids. The CDR3, as DNA: TGTGCCACTAAGCTAGCGGGGGGGCCAGATACGCAGTATTTT. It yields the protein CATKLAGGPDTQYF.

V usage is TRBV7-2 and J usage is TRBJ2-5; 9 nucleotides agree with TRBD1. The CDR3 has 15 residues. Germline V lookup: CDR1 SGHTA, CDR2 FQGNSA. J was trimmed by 3 bases and V by 5 bases; bases with no gene match: 7. CDR3: CASSKQGAQEETQYF. CDR3 coding DNA: TGTGCCAGCAGCAAACAGGGGGCCCAGGAAGAGACCCAGTACTTC.

This rearrangement joins TRBV9 to TRBJ2-2; the match to TRBD2 covers 8 bases. The CDR3 contains 16 residues. Germline values: CDR1 SGDLS, CDR2 YYNGEE. The V segment lost 2 bases and the J segment 0 bases; nucleotides outside the gene matches: 3. The CDR3: CASSVGLDPNTGELFF. CDR3 bases: TGTGCCAGCAGCGTGGGACTAGACCCGAACACCGGGGAGCTGTTTTTT. Variable domain in full (rest from reference TRBV9 and TRBJ2-2): DSGVTQTPKHLITATGQRVTLRCSPRSGDLSVYWYQQSLDQGLQFLIQYYNGEERAKGNILERFSAQQFPDLHSELNLSSLELGDSALYFCASSVGLDPNTGELFFGEGSRLTVL.

In its sample, this clone was seen once. The chain uses TRBV11-2 and TRBJ2-7; 7 bases line up with TRBD2. The V segment lost 0 bases and the J segment 2 bases; nucleotides outside the gene matches: 4. The CDR3 covers 15 residues. The germline CDR1 and CDR2 sequences are SGHAT and FQNNGV. The CDR3 DNA follows: TGTGCCAGCAGCTTAGAGTCGGGAGGCGCCTACGAGCAGTACTTC. This sequence encodes CASSLESGGAYEQYF.

This sequence joins TRBV7-9 and TRBJ1-1; maybe TRBD1 (6 bases). CDR3 length: 16 residues. Trimming left V 4 bases short and J 5 bases short, with 20 bases between. Germline V gene sequence: CDR1 SEHNR, CDR2 FQNEAQ (reference sequence). CDR3 residues: CASSSAWDTSRTEAFF. Written as DNA, the CDR3 is TGTGCCAGCAGCTCAGCATGGGACACCTCTAGGACTGAAGCTTTCTTT.